The 26 T cell receptor beta chains below were found in one sample sequenced in a study of identical twins. Each CDR3 protein gets one entry after TCRdb re-called the 5' RACE reads with MiXCR. The sample has 310,000 or so distinct CDR3 sequences, approximately 8.5% seen once. Another study also made use of these data, one on yellow fever vaccine responses in identical twins.

Source material: memory (CD45RO+) T cells sorted from blood. The receptor source for this set is a woman aged 18 to 35 in good health.

The chain is built from TRBV20-1 and TRBJ2-1, with 12 bases that match TRBD2. CDR3 size: 17 residues. V lost 1 base to trimming and J lost 8 bases; unmatched junction nucleotides: 12. Germline V gene sequence: CDR1 DFQATT, CDR2 SNEGSKA (reference sequence). This CDR3 is CSARGLAGGNNNDEQFF. Written as DNA, the CDR3 is TGCAGTGCTAGAGGGCTAGCGGGGGGGAATAACAATGATGAGCAGTTCTTC.

Many counts were recorded for this clonotype. The chain recombines TRBV29-1 with TRBJ1-1; D call uncertain. The CDR3 sequence is 13 residues long. Between the trimmed V and J ends, which lost 7 bases and 1 base, there was a span of 13 bases. Germline V lookup: CDR1 SQVTM, CDR2 ANQGSEA. In nucleotides, the CDR3 is TGCAGCGCACTGAAACCTGCGAACACTGAAGCTTTCTTT. It yields the protein CSALKPANTEAFF.

As for this clonotype: This may arise from a read error, as a much more abundant clone is one base away. The rearrangement uses TRBV5-1 and TRBJ2-2, with TRBD2 as a possible D gene (6 bases). The CDR3 has 17 amino acids. Germline assignment: CDR1 SGHRS and CDR2 YFSETQ. Here the CDR3 reads CASRGGVAIANTGGLFF. In DNA, the CDR3 is TGCGCCAGCAGGGGTGGGGTGGCCATCGCGAACACCGGGGGGCTGTTTTTT.

The CDR3 nucleotides read TGCAGTGGGTGGGGTTCCTACAATGAGCAGTTCTTC. It encodes CSGWGSYNEQFF. V gene TRBV20-1 combines with J gene TRBJ2-1; D is undetermined. Trimming pared 7 bases from V and 1 base from J, leaving 8 bases between. The CDR3 runs 12 residues. CDR1 and CDR2 from the germline V gene are DFQATT and SNEGSKA (reference sequence).

This chain uses TRBV5-1 with TRBJ2-1, with D perhaps assigned TRBD1 or TRBD2 (5 bases each). The CDR3 totals 15 residues. Per the germline V gene, CDR1 is SGHRS and CDR2 is YFSETQ. V was shortened by 2 bases and J by 2 bases, with 11 bases between the two germline ends. The CDR3 protein is CASSFRADTYNEQFF. CDR3 DNA: TGCGCCAGCAGCTTTCGAGCGGACACCTACAATGAGCAGTTCTTC.

This rearrangement joins TRBV19 to TRBJ2-5, with 10 bases aligning to TRBD2. The CDR3 consists of 15 residues. V was clipped by 5 bases and J by 5 bases; unmatched bases: 8. In germline, CDR1 is LNHDA, CDR2 SQIVND (reference sequence). Written as DNA, the CDR3 is TGTGCCAGTAGTTTTAGCGGGGGGCCGGGGGAGACCCAGTACTTC. This gives the protein CASSFSGGPGETQYF.

Only a few counts were recorded for this clonotype. The chain recombines TRBV20-1 with TRBJ2-5; the D call may be TRBD1 or TRBD2 (5 bases each). The CDR3 has 16 residues. CDR1 and CDR2 from the germline V gene are DFQATT and SNEGSKA (reference sequence). The V end lost 4 bases, the J end lost 5 bases, and 23 bases lay between the germline ends. DNA for the CDR3: TGCAGTGCTACACACTATCGGGACGGAGGCTGGGAGACCCAGTACTTC. Its translation is CSATHYRDGGWETQYF.

This clonotype occurred many times. The gene calls are TRBV7-8 and TRBJ2-3, with 10 bases identical to TRBD1. Germline lookup yields CDR1 SGHVS and CDR2 FQNEAQ. The CDR3 has 16 residues. Germline trimming cut 0 bases from V and 4 bases from J; bases unmatched to any gene: 4. The CDR3 loop reads CASSLATGGIADTQYF. The CDR3 bases are TGTGCCAGCAGCTTAGCGACAGGGGGCATCGCAGATACGCAGTATTTT. The full variable domain, rest sourced from reference TRBV7-8 and TRBJ2-3, is GAGVSQSPRYKVAKRGQDVALRCDPISGHVSLFWYQQALGQGPEFLTYFQNEAQLDKSGLPSDRFFAERPEGSVSTLKIQRTQQEDSAVYLCASSLATGGIADTQYFGPGTRLTVL.

V is TRBV28 and J is TRBJ2-1, with D hard to call. V lost 5 bases to trimming and J lost 5 bases, with 7 bases between them. Germline V gene sequence: CDR1 MDHEN, CDR2 SYDVKM. The CDR3 loop spans 12 amino acids. The CDR3, as DNA: TGTGCCAGCAGTCCCGGCCACAATGAGCAGTTCTTC. This translates into CASSPGHNEQFF.

There are many counts of this clonotype. This rearrangement joins TRBV7-2 to TRBJ2-1, with 7 bases fitting TRBD1. Germline values: CDR1 SGHTA, CDR2 FQGNSA. This CDR3 has 17 residues. After removal of 1 base from V and 6 bases from J, the junction contained 12 bases not matched to a gene. CDR3 sequence: CASSLVGTYRGGNEQFF. CDR3 nucleotides: TGTGCCAGCAGCTTAGTCGGGACCTACAGGGGTGGCAATGAGCAGTTCTTC.

The rearrangement joins TRBV28 to TRBJ1-1; tentatively, D is TRBD1 (5 bases). In germline, CDR1 is MDHEN, CDR2 SYDVKM. The CDR3 loop spans 18 amino acids. Trimming stripped 5 bases from V and 4 bases from J, with 26 bases between. The CDR3 DNA follows: TGTGCCAGCAGTCCCCTACGGGACTCCTTAGGTTGGCCCACTGAAGCTTTCTTT. This translates into CASSPLRDSLGWPTEAFF.

This chain joins TRBV20-1 and TRBJ2-1, with D possibly being TRBD2 (5 bases). The CDR3 sequence is 15 residues long. The V gene lost 0 bases and the J gene lost 8 bases, with 17 bases spanning the gap. Germline assignment: CDR1 DFQATT and CDR2 SNEGSKA (reference sequence). For the CDR3, the DNA is TGCAGTGCTAGAGATCGGTTAGTAGGGAGCCATGAGCAGTTCTTC. It specifies CSARDRLVGSHEQFF.

This clonotype was counted at least ten times. The CDR3 bases are TGTGCCAGCAGAGAGTCAGGGGTAGCTAATGAAAAACTGTTTTTT. Amino acids: CASRESGVANEKLFF. The chain carries TRBV12-3 or TRBV12-4 and TRBJ1-4; TRBD1 might be the D (6 bases). CDR3 length: 15 amino acids. V was clipped by 6 bases and J by 3 bases, with 14 bases between them.

This clonotype was recorded a few times. The chain carries TRBV4-2 and TRBJ2-3, with TRBD2 matching 8 bases. The CDR3 extends over 18 amino acids. Per the germline V gene, CDR1 is LGHNA and CDR2 is YNFKEQ. Trimming took 0 bases from V and 6 from J; bases not matched to a gene: 14. The CDR3 sequence is CASSQEGRSAGDADTQYF. In DNA form, the CDR3 reads TGTGCCAGCAGCCAAGAGGGTAGATCAGCGGGGGACGCGGATACGCAGTATTTT.

The chain links TRBV9 to TRBJ2-1, with TRBD2 matching over 9 bases. Trimming took 3 bases from V and 2 from J; bases not matched to a gene: 6. The germline CDR1 and CDR2 sequences are SGDLS and YYNGEE. The CDR3 runs 16 residues. The CDR3 sequence: CASSAESSGTYNEQFF. DNA for the CDR3: TGTGCCAGCAGCGCAGAATCTAGCGGGACCTACAATGAGCAGTTCTTC.

This clonotype has more than one count but fewer than ten. The chain is built from TRBV3-1 and TRBJ2-3, with 12 nucleotides matching TRBD2. The J segment lost 2 bases and the V segment lost 4 bases, leaving 7 bases of the junction unmatched. Germline V lookup: CDR1 LGHDT, CDR2 YNNKEL (reference sequence). CDR3 length: 17 amino acids. DNA of the CDR3: TGTGCCAGCAGCCGAGGACTAGCGGGATCTCTCACAGATACGCAGTATTTT. Translation gives CASSRGLAGSLTDTQYF.

This clonotype has a count of ten or more. The rearrangement uses TRBV12-3 or TRBV12-4 and TRBJ2-3; 13 bases match TRBD2. Germline trimming cut 6 bases from V and 1 base from J; bases unmatched to any gene: 7. CDR3 size: 17 residues. CDR3 nucleotides: TGTGCCAGCAGCCAGGATGGGACTAGCGGGGGCACAGATACGCAGTATTTT. Residues: CASSQDGTSGGTDTQYF.

The sample holds many counts of this clonotype. This chain connects TRBV28 to TRBJ2-2; TRBD1 matches 7 bases. The germline gives CDR1 MDHEN, CDR2 SYDVKM. With 3 bases clipped from V and 4 bases from J, the junction kept 14 bases outside the gene matches. The CDR3 totals 18 residues. The CDR3 here is CASSFQTGWREGTGELFF. The CDR3 DNA reads as TGTGCCAGCAGTTTTCAGACAGGGTGGAGAGAGGGCACCGGGGAGCTGTTTTTT.

This clonotype was seen ten or more times. The chain is built from TRBV10-3 and TRBJ2-1, with 9 bases fitting TRBD1. Trimming removed 3 bases from V and 5 bases from J; junction bases left unmatched: 2. The CDR3 extends over 14 amino acids. CDR1 and CDR2 (germline): ENHRY, SYGVKD. The chain's CDR3 is CAISEGTGNNEQFF. Here the CDR3 DNA reads TGTGCCATCAGTGAAGGGACAGGGAACAATGAGCAGTTCTTC.

The rearrangement uses TRBV5-4 and TRBJ1-1; TRBD1 aligns across 7 bases. In germline, CDR1 is SGHNT, CDR2 YYREEE (reference sequence). The CDR3 runs 15 residues. J lost 1 base, V lost 0 bases, and 3 bases had no gene match. CDR3 sequence reads: CASSLETGRNTEAFF. CDR3 nucleotide sequence: TGTGCCAGCAGCTTGGAGACAGGGCGGAACACTGAAGCTTTCTTT.

A remark on this clonotype: As the CDR3 is not closed by the conserved phenylalanine or tryptophan, this likely results from a read error. The rearrangement joins TRBV15 to TRBJ2-1, with 7 nucleotides matching TRBD1. CDR1 is LNHNV, CDR2 YYDKDF, per germline (reference sequence). V shed 8 bases, J shed 0 bases, and the junction held 4 bases outside the gene matches. This CDR3 contains 14 residues. CDR3 protein: CATATGSSYNEQFS. CDR3 nucleotide sequence: TGTGCCACCGCGACAGGGAGCTCCTACAATGAGCAGTTCTCC.

This clonotype was recorded at least ten times. The chain recombines TRBV24-1 with TRBJ2-1, with D perhaps TRBD1 (6 bases). CDR1 is KGHDR, CDR2 SFDVKD, per germline. The CDR3 contains 15 residues. With 4 bases removed from V and 12 bases from J, the gap between germline ends came to 21 bases. CDR3 DNA: TGTGCCACCAGTGACCTCACTAAAGGGGGACGGGGGCAGTTCTTC. Residues: CATSDLTKGGRGQFF.

This chain joins TRBV2 and TRBJ2-7; the D call may be TRBD1 or TRBD2 (5 bases each). V was trimmed by 4 bases and J by 3 bases, leaving 10 bases between them. The CDR3 totals 13 residues. Per germline, CDR1 SNHLY and CDR2 FYNNEI. CDR3 amino acids: CASSANGGYEQYV. As DNA, the CDR3 is TGTGCCAGCAGTGCCAATGGGGGCTACGAGCAGTACGTC.

In its sample, this clonotype was seen a few times. In DNA, the CDR3 is TGCAGTGCTAGAGATTTATCAGGAGAGACCCAGTACTTC. Its translation is CSARDLSGETQYF. The rearrangement joins TRBV20-1 to TRBJ2-5; D gene uncertain. Germline-derived CDR1 and CDR2 are DFQATT and SNEGSKA (reference sequence). This CDR3 spans 13 amino acids. The ends were cut back, 0 bases at V and 4 bases at J, with 9 bases in the middle.

The V call is TRBV14, the J call TRBJ2-7, with a weak D call TRBD2 (6 bases). Per germline, CDR1 SGHDN and CDR2 FVKESK. V lost 0 bases to trimming and J lost 10 bases, with 10 bases between them. This CDR3 contains 12 residues. CDR3 residues: CASSQDRRVQYF. The CDR3 DNA reads TGTGCCAGCAGCCAAGATCGGAGGGTACAGTACTTC.

The rearrangement links TRBV2 to TRBJ2-6; 10 bases line up with TRBD2. J lost 0 bases, V lost 6 bases, and 5 bases had no gene match. The CDR3 loop spans 17 amino acids. Germline lookup yields CDR1 SNHLY and CDR2 FYNNEI. Here the CDR3 reads CASRRAGGASGANVLTF. In DNA form, the CDR3 reads TGTGCCAGCAGACGAGCGGGAGGGGCCTCTGGGGCCAACGTCCTGACTTTC.